What follows describes a single T cell receptor beta chain. The antigen remains undetermined. This entry is derived from a study of radiation and T cells in renal cell carcinoma. Looking at the study overall: Nephrectomy followed 15 Gy stereotactic body radiation by 4 weeks. Study-wide results and limits: Top tumor clonotypes rose in blood 2 weeks post-radiation, then contracted.

Sequencing used immunoSEQ multiplex PCR; TCRdb keeps in-frame clones, though not all of them. The sample consists of roughly 130,000 clones, approximately 90% of them appearing once. Time point defined: baseline pretreatment blood. Treatment here: 15 Gy SBRT to primary tumor, nephrectomy 4 weeks later. Clear cell pathology was present in this patient's renal cell carcinoma. This receptor was obtained from a woman between 50 and 59 years old with renal cell carcinoma. Sequenced here: blood, sampled from a patient whose treatment included radiotherapy and nephrectomy.

DNA of the CDR3: TGTGCCAGCAGCTTAGAAGGAGGCAGAACAACTCCTTTCTTT. Protein sequence: CASSLEGGRTTPFF. The V call is TRBV7-2, the J call TRBJ1-1; D gene unclear. The length of the CDR3 is 14 residues. Trimming left V 1 base short and J 12 bases short, with 18 bases between. CDR1 and CDR2 (germline): SGHTA, FQGNSA.